Each of the 30 T cell receptor beta chains below was sequenced from the same sample in a study of PD-L1 blockade in urothelial cancer. Produced via immunoSEQ multiplex PCR; TCRdb's table is partial and in-frame only. Here the sample spans about 29,000 clones, around 86% being singletons. The sequencing used PBMCs, collected around atezolizumab (anti-PD-L1) treatment. The receptor source for this set is a man in his fifties with urothelial cancer.

V and J are TRBV10-3 and TRBJ2-5; D possibly corresponds to TRBD2 (6 bases). The ends were cut back, 4 bases at V and 1 base at J, with 13 bases in the middle. Per germline, CDR1 ENHRY and CDR2 SYGVKD. CDR3 size: 15 residues. The CDR3 spells CAISGESGAQETQYF. The CDR3 DNA reads TGTGCCATCAGTGGTGAATCGGGAGCCCAAGAGACCCAGTACTTC.

This clone was counted only a few times. The rearrangement uses TRBV7-9 and TRBJ1-4, with 9 bases aligning to TRBD1. The CDR3 covers 14 residues. With V trimmed by 3 bases and J by 7 bases, 3 bases remained unmatched. Germline V lookup: CDR1 SEHNR, CDR2 FQNEAQ (reference sequence). CDR3 DNA sequence: TGTGCCAGCAGCTTGTTGACAGGGGGTGAAAAACTGTTTTTT. Amino acids: CASSLLTGGEKLFF.

This clone came up once. This rearrangement joins TRBV27 to TRBJ1-1, with D perhaps matching TRBD1 (5 bases). In germline, CDR1 is MNHEY, CDR2 SMNVEV (reference sequence). The CDR3 covers 13 residues. V lost 5 bases to trimming and J lost 11 bases, with 18 bases between them. CDR3 in amino acids: CASSPTLQGTAFF. The CDR3 DNA is TGTGCCAGCAGTCCAACCCTTCAGGGAACGGCTTTCTTT.

The V call is TRBV7-2, the J call TRBJ1-6, with D possibly TRBD1 on 5 matching bases. The CDR3 covers 14 residues. The V end lost 2 bases, the J end lost 7 bases, and 9 bases lay between the germline ends. Germline V gene lookup returns CDR1 SGHTA and CDR2 FQGNSA. This CDR3 reads CASSLIAGNSPLHF. CDR3 sequence (DNA): TGTGCCAGCAGCTTAATCGCAGGGAATTCACCCCTCCACTTT.

V gene TRBV19 combines with J gene TRBJ2-3; D is unclear. Germline CDR1 and CDR2: LNHDA and SQIVND (reference sequence). This CDR3 contains 11 residues. Deletions cut 7 bases from V and 5 bases from J, with 7 bases between. This CDR3 is CASTYEDTQYF. The CDR3 bases are TGTGCCAGTACCTATGAAGATACGCAGTATTTT.

The chain links TRBV27 to TRBJ1-5; possibly TRBD1 for D (6 bases). V gave up 6 bases and J gave up 4 bases, with 22 bases separating them. This CDR3 comprises 17 residues. In germline, CDR1 is MNHEY, CDR2 SMNVEV (reference sequence). The CDR3 is CASSPQIDRLPNQPQHF. The CDR3 DNA reads as TGTGCCAGCAGCCCCCAGATAGACAGGCTCCCAAATCAGCCCCAGCATTTT.

This clone was recorded a few times. The chain joins TRBV2 to TRBJ1-2, with D possibly matching TRBD1 (5 bases). Germline CDR1 SNHLY, CDR2 FYNNEI. The ends were cut back, 5 bases at V and 3 bases at J, with 7 bases in the middle. The CDR3 has 12 residues. CDR3 DNA: TGTGCCAGCAGTCCCAGGGACTATGGCTACACCTTC. It codes for CASSPRDYGYTF.

The rearrangement links TRBV6-1 to TRBJ1-2, with 7 bases identical to TRBD1. With 1 base clipped from V and 0 bases from J, the junction kept 2 bases outside the gene matches. Germline V gene lookup returns CDR1 MNHNS and CDR2 SASEGT. The CDR3 runs to 15 residues. Written as DNA, the CDR3 is TGTGCCAGCAGTGAAGGGACAGGCCCTAACTATGGCTACACCTTC. Its protein product is CASSEGTGPNYGYTF.

The chain joins TRBV18 to TRBJ1-1; 10 positions agree with TRBD1. This CDR3 is 15 amino acids long. Germline V lookup: CDR1 KGHSH, CDR2 LQKENI. The V and J ends lost 4 bases and 4 bases, in that order; junction bases with no gene match: 6. The chain's CDR3 is CASSLETGGFTEAFF. CDR3 DNA sequence: TGTGCCAGCTCACTCGAGACAGGGGGCTTCACTGAAGCTTTCTTT.

The V call is TRBV6-5, the J call TRBJ1-2; tentatively, D is TRBD1 (6 bases). V lost 6 bases and J lost 7, with 15 bases in between. This CDR3 has 13 residues. Germline CDR1 MNHEY, CDR2 SVGAGI. The CDR3: CASRPGVGFGYTF. The CDR3 bases are TGTGCCAGCAGACCAGGGGTCGGTTTTGGCTACACCTTC.

The chain employs TRBV6-5 and TRBJ1-3; D possibly corresponds to TRBD1 (5 bases). The germline V and J ends were trimmed by 4 bases and 4 bases, with 17 bases remaining between them. The CDR3 totals 16 residues. Germline lookup yields CDR1 MNHEY and CDR2 SVGAGI. CDR3 DNA: TGTGCCAGCAGTTCATGGGGGGGAATGATAGGAAACACCATATATTTT. Amino acids: CASSSWGGMIGNTIYF.

The chain joins TRBV11-3 to TRBJ2-6; 9 nucleotides line up with TRBD1. Trimming cost V 5 bases and J 0 bases; bases outside gene matches: 5. Germline lookup yields CDR1 SGHNT and CDR2 YENEEA. The CDR3 is made up of 17 amino acids. CDR3 DNA: TGTGCCAGCAGCCCGGGGACAGGGACCTCTGGGGCCAACGTCCTGACTTTC. Protein: CASSPGTGTSGANVLTF.

The chain carries TRBV2 and TRBJ2-2; TRBD1 aligns across 7 bases. Trimming cost V 5 bases and J 3 bases; bases outside gene matches: 6. CDR3 size: 15 residues. The germline V gene has CDR1 SNHLY and CDR2 FYNNEI. The DNA for the CDR3 is TGTGCCAGCAGTCAGGGGACAGCTTACACCGGGGAGCTGTTTTTT. It yields the protein CASSQGTAYTGELFF.

This chain links TRBV14 with TRBJ2-7; D ambiguous. The V end lost 0 bases, the J end lost 8 bases, and 29 bases lay between the germline ends. The germline gives CDR1 SGHDN, CDR2 FVKESK. CDR3 size: 19 residues. The chain's CDR3 is CASSQDGSGTGIGARKQYF. DNA of the CDR3: TGTGCCAGCAGCCAAGATGGGTCTGGTACGGGTATCGGAGCAAGGAAGCAGTACTTC.

This rearrangement joins TRBV7-9 to TRBJ2-6; TRBD2 is a possible D gene (6 bases). Deletions cut 1 base from V and 4 bases from J, with 11 bases between. This CDR3 spans 16 amino acids. The germline CDR1 and CDR2 sequences are SEHNR and FQNEAQ (reference sequence). The CDR3 loop reads CASSLVAGRGANVLTF. CDR3 nucleotide sequence: TGTGCCAGCAGCTTAGTTGCGGGGAGAGGGGCCAACGTCCTGACTTTC.

The genes are TRBV5-6 and TRBJ2-2; D is unclear. The CDR3 extends over 14 amino acids. CDR1 is SGHDT and CDR2 is YYEEEE in the germline V gene. Trimming pared 0 bases from V and 2 bases from J, leaving 5 bases between. This CDR3 is CASSLALNTGELFF. The CDR3 DNA follows: TGTGCCAGCAGCTTGGCCCTCAACACCGGGGAGCTGTTTTTT.

The rearrangement uses TRBV30 and TRBJ2-5; 7 bases align to TRBD2. With V trimmed by 2 bases and J by 7 bases, 13 bases remained unmatched. CDR3 length: 15 amino acids. CDR1 is GTSNPN and CDR2 is SVGIG in the germline V gene (reference sequence). The CDR3 DNA reads as TGTGCCTGGAGTCCTAAATCGGGGTCGGGAGGGACCCAGTACTTC. It translates to CAWSPKSGSGGTQYF.

The V gene is TRBV9, the J gene TRBJ2-2, with 11 nucleotides matching TRBD2. The CDR3 covers 16 residues. With V trimmed by 3 bases and J by 3 bases, 4 bases remained unmatched. Germline V lookup: CDR1 SGDLS, CDR2 YYNGEE. The DNA for the CDR3 is TGTGCCAGCAGCGGTAGCGGGGGGGCGGACACCGGGGAGCTGTTTTTT. It codes for CASSGSGGADTGELFF.

The J gene is TRBJ1-4, the V gene TRBV15; no firm D call. V lost 1 base to trimming and J lost 6 bases, with 12 bases between them. This CDR3 contains 15 residues. Germline V gene sequence: CDR1 LNHNV, CDR2 YYDKDF (reference sequence). The CDR3 DNA reads as TGTGCCACCAGCAGAGCTCCGCACTCGGATGAAAAACTGTTTTTT. Its translation is CATSRAPHSDEKLFF. Supplemented by reference TRBV15 and TRBJ1-4, the full variable domain reads DAMVIQNPRYQVTQFGKPVTLSCSQTLNHNVMYWYQQKSSQAPKLLFHYYDKDFNNEADTPDNFQSRRPNTSFCFLDIRSPGLGDTAMYLCATSRAPHSDEKLFFGSGTQLSVL.

This rearrangement joins TRBV7-2 to TRBJ2-1; TRBD2 agrees at 16 bases. The CDR3 has 19 amino acids. The germline V gene has CDR1 SGHTA and CDR2 FQGNSA. The V segment lost 5 bases and the J segment 6 bases; nucleotides outside the gene matches: 13. CDR3 in amino acids: CASSTPGLAGGPSPNEQFF. The CDR3 DNA is TGTGCCAGCAGCACCCCGGGACTAGCGGGAGGGCCGTCTCCCAATGAGCAGTTCTTC.

The chain couples TRBV2 to TRBJ2-1, with a weak D call TRBD2 (5 bases). This CDR3 region has 15 residues. V was shortened by 5 bases and J by 0 bases, with 11 bases between the two germline ends. Germline assignment: CDR1 SNHLY and CDR2 FYNNEI. The CDR3 loop reads CASSPTSSSYNEQFF. The CDR3 DNA sequence: TGTGCCAGCAGTCCTACTAGTAGCTCCTACAATGAGCAGTTCTTC.

The chain is built from TRBV19 and TRBJ1-5; D call uncertain. Trimming left V 1 base short and J 3 bases short, with 13 bases between. Germline CDR1 LNHDA, CDR2 SQIVND (reference sequence). The CDR3 runs 16 residues. CDR3 coding DNA: TGTGCCAGTAGTATAGGCGGGGTGGGAGTCAATCAGCCCCAGCATTTT. Its translation is CASSIGGVGVNQPQHF.

Only a few counts were recorded for this clone. This chain links TRBV29-1 with TRBJ2-7; 10 bases line up with TRBD2. The CDR3 has 12 amino acids. Germline CDR1 is SQVTM and CDR2 is ANQGSEA. Trimming cost V 4 bases and J 4 bases; bases outside gene matches: 1. The CDR3: CSVASGGYEQYF. The DNA for the CDR3 is TGCAGCGTTGCTAGCGGGGGTTACGAGCAGTACTTC.

The CDR3: CASSLGGSGYNEQFF. The CDR3 DNA sequence: TGTGCCAGCAGCTTAGGCGGGAGCGGTTACAATGAGCAGTTCTTC. This chain uses TRBV11-3 with TRBJ2-1; 7 bases align to TRBD2. This CDR3 has 15 amino acids. V lost 1 base, J lost 4 bases, and 4 bases stayed unmatched. Germline CDR1 reads SGHNT; CDR2 reads YENEEA.

The V and J genes are TRBV7-9 and TRBJ2-2; D not certain. CDR1 is SEHNR and CDR2 is FQNEAQ in the germline V gene (reference sequence). The CDR3 spans 12 residues. Trimming left V 7 bases short and J 6 bases short, with 9 bases between. CDR3 in DNA: TGTGCCAGCAATTTAGTAGCCGGGGAGCTGTTTTTT. This gives the protein CASNLVAGELFF.

On this clone: The junction differs from germline at one of its ends, possibly a read error. This chain links TRBV7-9 with TRBJ2-3; 11 bases are a match to TRBD2. Germline-derived CDR1 and CDR2 are SEHNR and FQNEAQ (reference sequence). The CDR3 loop spans 12 amino acids. The DNA of the CDR3 is TGTGCCAGCAGCCTAACTAGCGGGGGTGTGGTTTTT. It specifies CASSLTSGGVVF.

The rearrangement joins TRBV5-6 to TRBJ2-3; 8 bases match TRBD2. This CDR3 has 15 residues. The trim removed 4 bases at V and 4 bases at J, leaving 8 bases unmatched. CDR1 and CDR2 (germline): SGHDT, YYEEEE. The CDR3 loop reads CASSQSGRRADTQYF. CDR3 nucleotides: TGTGCCAGCAGCCAGAGCGGGAGAAGGGCAGATACGCAGTATTTT.

The gene calls are TRBV28 and TRBJ1-4; D perhaps matches TRBD1 (6 bases). CDR1 MDHEN and CDR2 SYDVKM come from the germline V gene. Trimming took off 6 bases at V and 4 bases at J, with 15 bases between the two ends. The CDR3 runs 15 residues. CDR3 loop: CASSRTGWGNEKLFF. The CDR3 bases are TGTGCCAGCAGCCGAACAGGGTGGGGTAATGAAAAACTGTTTTTT.

The chain is built from TRBV4-1 and TRBJ1-5, with a weak D call TRBD1 (5 bases). The germline gives CDR1 MGHRA, CDR2 YSYEKL. The CDR3 totals 18 residues. Trimming shortened V by 4 bases and J by 1 base, and 20 bases separated the two germline ends. The CDR3 region is CASSRDSRAPGSNQPQHF. CDR3 nucleotide sequence: TGCGCCAGCAGCCGGGACTCAAGGGCACCCGGGAGCAATCAGCCCCAGCATTTT.

The rearrangement joins TRBV13 to TRBJ2-1, with D maybe TRBD2 (5 bases). This CDR3 is built from 18 residues. Germline V CDR1 and CDR2: PRHDT, FYEKMQ (reference sequence). Trimming left V 1 base short and J 2 bases short, with 18 bases between. The CDR3 here is CASSLVQFVGSAYNEQFF. DNA of the CDR3: TGTGCCAGCAGCTTAGTTCAGTTTGTGGGGAGCGCCTACAATGAGCAGTTCTTC.